The 28 T cell receptor beta chains presented below share a single source sample, sequenced in a study of beta chain features in type 1 diabetes (dated by TCRdb to 2016 to 2019). Library creation used the immunoSEQ multiplex PCR assay. All of the isolated RNA was reverse transcribed with the High Capacity cDNA Reverse Transcription Kit, so expressed TCRB transcripts were sequenced. TCRdb's version of the immuneACCESS table is confined to in-frame rearrangements and falls short of the full clone set. An unresolved V gene accounts for under half of the shortfall where checked; the remainder is of unknown origin. This sample holds fewer than 500,000 clones; more than 11% were observed only once. About 0.034% of the sample rests with the top ten. Source material: naive CD4+ T cells from blood. Taken with the paper, the label for cell subset or site translates to: true naive CD4+ T cells. The receptors derive from a man younger than 40 in good health.

The chain links TRBV7-2 to TRBJ1-1, with D possibly being TRBD1 (5 bases). Germline CDR1 SGHTA, CDR2 FQGNSA. The CDR3 consists of 15 residues. The V gene lost 1 base and the J gene lost 1 base, with 10 bases spanning the gap. The CDR3 is CASSLVRTPNTEAFF. CDR3 sequence (DNA): TGTGCCAGCAGCTTAGTTCGGACACCGAACACTGAAGCTTTCTTT.

This clone was recorded a few times. This chain links TRBV29-1 with TRBJ2-7; TRBD1 matches 9 bases. The CDR3 is 15 residues long. V gave up 6 bases and J gave up 6 bases; unmatched junction bases: 15. The germline gives CDR1 SQVTM, CDR2 ANQGSEA. CDR3 residues: CSVSSRTGDLGEQYF. For the CDR3, the DNA is TGCAGCGTCTCCTCCCGGACAGGGGATTTGGGCGAGCAGTACTTC.

This clone was recorded a few times. The rearrangement uses TRBV11-2 and TRBJ2-5; D possibly corresponds to TRBD2 (6 bases). The CDR3 is made up of 13 amino acids. Per germline, CDR1 SGHAT and CDR2 FQNNGV. Trimming stripped 8 bases from V and 1 base from J, with 11 bases between. This CDR3 reads CASARGAQETQYF. DNA of the CDR3: TGTGCCAGCGCCCGCGGGGCCCAAGAGACCCAGTACTTC.

In DNA, the CDR3 is TGCGCCAGCAGCCAAGATCGACCGGGGCCAGGGGCCTACAATGAGCAGTTCTTC. This translates into CASSQDRPGPGAYNEQFF. The V call is TRBV4-3, the J call TRBJ2-1; possibly TRBD1 for D (6 bases). The CDR3 spans 18 residues. V shed 0 bases and J shed 2 bases, with 17 bases lying between them. Germline CDR1 is LGHNA and CDR2 is YSLEER.

This clone was counted between two and nine times. The V call is TRBV10-3, the J call TRBJ1-5; D is undetermined. Germline V gene lookup returns CDR1 ENHRY and CDR2 SYGVKD. This CDR3 spans 15 amino acids. The V end lost 3 bases, the J end lost 4 bases, and 13 bases lay between the germline ends. The CDR3 sequence is CAISDRVRLNQPQHF. The DNA of the CDR3 is TGTGCCATCAGTGATCGGGTCAGATTAAATCAGCCCCAGCATTTT.

Comments on this clone: Other DNA sequences within the sample encode an identical CDR3. J is TRBJ2-1 and V is TRBV18, with 11 bases aligning to TRBD1. The germline V gene encodes CDR1 KGHSH and CDR2 LQKENI. Losses at the gene ends were 3 bases for V and 3 bases for J; bases not matched to a gene: 1. The CDR3 extends over 15 amino acids. CDR3 protein: CASSPGTGGYNEQFF. The CDR3, as DNA: TGTGCCAGCTCACCCGGGACAGGGGGCTACAATGAGCAGTTCTTC.

This clone was found a few times. The J gene is TRBJ1-4, the V gene TRBV14; D is unclear. There are 15 residues in the CDR3. Trimming removed 4 bases from V and 2 bases from J, with 11 bases in between. Germline-derived CDR1 and CDR2 are SGHDN and FVKESK. The CDR3 nucleotides are TGTGCCAGCAGCCCGCGGGTCGGCACTAATGAAAAACTGTTTTTT. It specifies CASSPRVGTNEKLFF.

This chain uses TRBV9 with TRBJ1-1, with D unclear. Germline CDR1 is SGDLS and CDR2 is YYNGEE. CDR3 length equals 13 residues. Trimming took off 2 bases at V and 1 base at J, with 6 bases between the two ends. CDR3 DNA: TGTGCCAGCAGCGTCGGAGAGAACACTGAAGCTTTCTTT. Residues: CASSVGENTEAFF. Drawing the rest from reference TRBV9 and TRBJ1-1, the complete variable domain is DSGVTQTPKHLITATGQRVTLRCSPRSGDLSVYWYQQSLDQGLQFLIQYYNGEERAKGNILERFSAQQFPDLHSELNLSSLELGDSALYFCASSVGENTEAFFGQGTRLTVV.

Ten or more counts support this clone. This chain joins TRBV29-1 and TRBJ2-5, with D tentatively TRBD2 (5 bases). CDR1 SQVTM and CDR2 ANQGSEA come from the germline V gene. The CDR3 extends over 10 amino acids. V was clipped by 7 bases and J by 5 bases, with 8 bases between them. CDR3 coding DNA: TGCAGCGGCGGGTTTGAGACCCAGTACTTC. It specifies CSGGFETQYF.

The rearrangement joins TRBV4-1 to TRBJ2-4, with D unclear. Germline values: CDR1 MGHRA, CDR2 YSYEKL. The CDR3 sequence is 15 residues long. Trimming removed 3 bases at V and 5 bases at J, with 14 bases between. CDR3 DNA: TGCGCCAGCAGCCAGGCGCCCATGGTGGAAAACATTCAGTACTTC. It is translated as CASSQAPMVENIQYF.

The chain has TRBV4-3 and TRBJ1-2; D is undetermined. Germline V gives CDR1 LGHNA, CDR2 YSLEER. The ends were cut back, 0 bases at V and 8 bases at J, with 13 bases in the middle. The CDR3 has 14 residues. CDR3 region: CASSQDRGVRGYTF. CDR3 sequence (DNA): TGCGCCAGCAGCCAAGATCGTGGGGTGCGGGGCTACACCTTC.

The chain couples TRBV4-2 to TRBJ1-2; D is undetermined. This CDR3 region has 15 residues. Germline CDR1 reads LGHNA; CDR2 reads YNFKEQ. The V end was cut by 4 bases, the J end by 1 base, with 13 bases between. The DNA of the CDR3 is TGTGCCAGCAGCCGGCAGGCTACCGATAACTATGGCTACACCTTC. Protein: CASSRQATDNYGYTF.

This rearrangement joins TRBV2 to TRBJ2-7, with 8 bases fitting TRBD1. V shed 6 bases, J shed 1 base, and the junction held 14 bases outside the gene matches. Germline lookup yields CDR1 SNHLY and CDR2 FYNNEI. The CDR3 is made up of 17 amino acids. The CDR3 nucleotides are TGTGCCAGCAGAGCGGACAGGGCCCCCCGTAGATCCTACGAGCAGTACGTC. Protein: CASRADRAPRRSYEQYV.

This clone was found a few times. The chain couples TRBV9 to TRBJ2-5, with D possibly TRBD1 on 6 matching bases. V was cut by 3 bases and J by 4 bases, with 10 bases left in between. This CDR3 has 13 residues. The V gene's germline CDR1 is SGDLS and CDR2 YYNGEE. The CDR3 nucleotides are TGTGCCAGCAGCGCAGGGGTAGGAGAGACCCAGTACTTC. It encodes CASSAGVGETQYF.

This chain uses TRBV5-1 with TRBJ1-2; a possible D gene is TRBD1 (5 bases). Trimming shortened V by 7 bases and J by 4 bases, and 17 bases separated the two germline ends. Per the germline V gene, CDR1 is SGHRS and CDR2 is YFSETQ. The CDR3 sequence is 14 residues long. This chain's CDR3 is CASGEGTAVYGYTF. The CDR3 DNA sequence: TGCGCCAGCGGGGAGGGGACCGCCGTCTATGGCTACACCTTC.

The rearrangement uses TRBV27 and TRBJ1-2; possible D gene TRBD1, 6 bases. V was trimmed by 2 bases and J by 4 bases, leaving 8 bases between them. The CDR3 has 13 residues. Germline lookup yields CDR1 MNHEY and CDR2 SMNVEV (reference sequence). The CDR3 spells CASSLAQGYGYTF. The DNA for the CDR3 is TGTGCCAGCAGTTTAGCACAGGGCTATGGCTACACCTTC.

V is TRBV4-2 and J is TRBJ1-2; 7 bases are a match to TRBD1. Germline V lookup: CDR1 LGHNA, CDR2 YNFKEQ. The CDR3 contains 15 residues. The J segment lost 2 bases and the V segment lost 1 base, leaving 4 bases of the junction unmatched. The CDR3, as DNA: TGTGCCAGCAGCCAAGGGACAGGCTTAAACTATGGCTACACCTTC. It yields the protein CASSQGTGLNYGYTF.

The rearrangement joins TRBV19 to TRBJ2-1, with 10 bases lining up with TRBD1. This CDR3 region has 15 residues. V was clipped by 4 bases and J by 1 base; unmatched bases: 1. Germline V gives CDR1 LNHDA, CDR2 SQIVND (reference sequence). Here the CDR3 reads CASSTGQGSYNEQFF. CDR3 coding DNA: TGTGCCAGTAGTACGGGACAGGGGTCCTACAATGAGCAGTTCTTC.

This clone was seen more than once but under ten times. V is TRBV6-6 and J is TRBJ2-1; D is perhaps TRBD2 (6 bases). This CDR3 spans 16 amino acids. Trimming pared 1 base from V and 3 bases from J, leaving 13 bases between. Germline values: CDR1 MNHNY, CDR2 SVGAGI (reference sequence). The CDR3 is CASSYLVGGGYNEQFF. As DNA, the CDR3 is TGTGCCAGCAGTTACTTAGTGGGAGGAGGCTACAATGAGCAGTTCTTC.

This clone was seen a handful of times. The chain has TRBV11-2 and TRBJ2-1; 9 nucleotides line up with TRBD2. Germline CDR1 SGHAT, CDR2 FQNNGV. The CDR3 consists of 15 residues. V lost 4 bases to trimming and J lost 10 bases; unmatched junction nucleotides: 11. The CDR3 nucleotides are TGTGCCAGCAGCTCAAATCTAGCGGGGATATTGGAGCAGTTCTTC. Protein sequence: CASSSNLAGILEQFF. Filled out from reference TRBV11-2 and TRBJ2-1, the complete variable domain reads EAGVAQSPRYKIIEKRQSVAFWCNPISGHATLYWYQQILGQGPKLLIQFQNNGVVDDSQLPKDRFSAERLKGVDSTLKIQPAKLEDSAVYLCASSSNLAGILEQFFGPGTRLTVL.

The rearrangement joins TRBV10-3 to TRBJ2-7, with 7 nucleotides matching TRBD1. The ends lost 4 bases at V and 2 bases at J; junction bases unmatched: 2. CDR1 is ENHRY and CDR2 is SYGVKD in the germline V gene. The length of the CDR3 is 13 residues. CDR3 sequence reads: CAISGQGAYEQYF. For the CDR3, the DNA is TGTGCCATCAGTGGACAGGGAGCCTACGAGCAGTACTTC.

The CDR3 is CASSQHGQGKNIQYF. In DNA form, the CDR3 reads TGTGCCAGCAGCCAGCACGGACAGGGTAAAAACATTCAGTACTTC. V usage is TRBV7-8 and J usage is TRBJ2-4; the match to TRBD1 covers 8 bases. Trimming at V came to 5 bases and at J to 4 bases, leaving 7 bases not matched to a gene. Germline values: CDR1 SGHVS, CDR2 FQNEAQ. There are 15 residues in the CDR3.

Ten or more counts support this clone. The CDR3 DNA reads TGTGCCTGGAGTCTGGGCGGGAGCTACGAGCAGTACGTC. As protein: CAWSLGGSYEQYV. The gene calls are TRBV30 and TRBJ2-7; 7 nucleotides line up with TRBD2. The CDR3 is 13 amino acids. Germline lookup yields CDR1 GTSNPN and CDR2 SVGIG (reference sequence). Trimming at V came to 2 bases and at J to 3 bases, leaving 4 bases not matched to a gene.

There are a few counts of this clone. The sample holds other DNA sequences that translate to the same CDR3. V gene TRBV18 combines with J gene TRBJ2-2; no firm D call. V was cut by 2 bases and J by 4 bases, with 8 bases left in between. The CDR3 is 14 amino acids. Per germline, CDR1 KGHSH and CDR2 LQKENI. In DNA, the CDR3 is TGTGCCAGCTCACCAGGCAGCCGCACCGGGGAGCTGTTTTTT. Translation: CASSPGSRTGELFF.

This clone has a single count. Other DNA sequences from this sample encode an identical CDR3 as well. The chain couples TRBV30 to TRBJ2-1; 8 bases are shared with TRBD1. The V segment lost 3 bases and the J segment 9 bases; nucleotides outside the gene matches: 7. The CDR3 length is 13 residues. From germline, CDR1 is GTSNPN and CDR2 SVGIG (reference sequence). The CDR3 protein is CAWRDRGRSEQFF. The DNA for the CDR3 is TGTGCCTGGAGAGACAGGGGTAGGAGTGAGCAGTTCTTC.

This clone was recorded a few times. This chain links TRBV7-9 with TRBJ1-1, with TRBD1 as a possible D gene (5 bases). V lost 4 bases to trimming and J lost 4 bases, with 13 bases between them. This CDR3 is 14 amino acids long. Germline V lookup: CDR1 SEHNR, CDR2 FQNEAQ (reference sequence). CDR3 nucleotides: TGTGCCAGCAGCTCTTTGAAGGGGCCCACTGAAGCTTTCTTT. Protein product: CASSSLKGPTEAFF.

This clone showed up just once. The V gene is TRBV4-1, the J gene TRBJ2-1, with D possibly TRBD1 on 5 matching bases. V lost 4 bases to trimming and J lost 7 bases, with 14 bases between them. CDR3 size: 14 residues. The germline gives CDR1 MGHRA, CDR2 YSYEKL. The CDR3: CASSPSKGRNEQFF. In DNA form, the CDR3 reads TGCGCCAGCAGCCCCTCAAAGGGGCGGAATGAGCAGTTCTTC.

This clone appeared a few times. The rearrangement uses TRBV29-1 and TRBJ1-3, with D maybe TRBD1 (5 bases). The germline V gene encodes CDR1 SQVTM and CDR2 ANQGSEA. Trimming shortened V by 5 bases and J by 0 bases, and 5 bases separated the two germline ends. This CDR3 has 12 amino acids. CDR3 coding DNA: TGCAGCGTTCAGGGCTCTGGAAACACCATATATTTT. Protein sequence: CSVQGSGNTIYF. Full variable domain (missing parts from reference TRBV29-1 and TRBJ1-3): SAVISQKPSRDICQRGTSLTIQCQVDSQVTMMFWYRQQPGQSLTLIATANQGSEATYESGFVIDKFPISRPNLTFSTLTVSNMSPEDSSIYLCSVQGSGNTIYFGEGSWLTVV.